This record looks at one TCR beta chain sequence and its context. The data originate from a study of blood T cell repertoires in COVID-19. Study details: Donors in the United States, Italy and Spain gave samples during acute or convalescent COVID-19. T cells, B-cell-depleted T cells, or PBMCs supplied cDNA or gDNA.

Per the original methods: Amplified reference gene primers provided the basis for estimating nucleated cell counts. Generated by immunoSEQ multiplex PCR, the TCRdb table keeps only in-frame clones and is missing some. The V and J calls and the clone size are those of that table, but D and trimming were determined from the DNA. The sample has a few hundred thousand clones; more than 75% are singletons. The length of the CDR3 is 18 residues. The germline CDR1 and CDR2 sequences are LNHDA and SQIVND (reference sequence). With 5 bases clipped from V and 2 bases from J, the junction kept 15 bases outside the gene matches.

This clonotype was obtained from a woman in her forties or fifties with acute or convalescent COVID-19. Sequenced sample: peripheral blood. The rearrangement joins TRBV19 to TRBJ1-1; 9 bases are a match to TRBD1. The CDR3 region is CASSFRLRDREGNTEAFF. CDR3 in DNA: TGTGCCAGTAGTTTCAGACTCCGGGACAGGGAAGGAAACACTGAAGCTTTCTTT.